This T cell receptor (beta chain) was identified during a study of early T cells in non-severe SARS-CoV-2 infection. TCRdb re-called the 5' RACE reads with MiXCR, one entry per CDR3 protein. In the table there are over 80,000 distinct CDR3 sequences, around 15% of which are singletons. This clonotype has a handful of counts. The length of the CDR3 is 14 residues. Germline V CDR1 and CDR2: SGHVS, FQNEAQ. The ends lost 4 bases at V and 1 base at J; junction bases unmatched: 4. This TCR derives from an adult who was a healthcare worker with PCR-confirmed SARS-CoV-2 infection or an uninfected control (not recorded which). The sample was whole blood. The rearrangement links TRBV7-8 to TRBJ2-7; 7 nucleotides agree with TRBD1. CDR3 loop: CASSSTTGSYEQYF. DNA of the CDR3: TGTGCCAGCAGCTCAACGACAGGGTCCTACGAGCAGTACTTC.